This T cell receptor (beta chain) was recovered during a study of T-cell memory formation after mild COVID-19. With 4 bases clipped from V and 5 bases from J, the junction kept 7 bases outside the gene matches. Germline lookup yields CDR1 SGHRS and CDR2 YFSETQ. The CDR3 contains 15 residues. From the 5' RACE reads, TCRdb called clonotypes with MiXCR, one entry per CDR3 protein. The profile shows tens of thousands of distinct CDR3 sequences, about 16% of them singletons. This clonotype was observed at least ten times. The chain recombines TRBV5-1 with TRBJ2-1, with 9 bases matching TRBD2. Sequencing was performed on PBMCs or a T cell subset sorted from them (not recorded which). This TCR came from an adult who had mild COVID-19 (a few samples of this study predate the infection). Cell type and time point are not known. The CDR3 sequence: CASSPRLAADNEQFF. CDR3 DNA sequence: TGCGCCAGCAGCCCAAGACTAGCGGCGGACAATGAGCAGTTCTTC. The full variable domain, with the rest looked up from reference TRBV5-1 and TRBJ2-1, is KAGVTQTPRYLIKTRGQQVTLSCSPISGHRSVSWYQQTPGQGLQFLFEYFSETQRNKGNFPGRFSGRQFSNSRSEMNVSTLELGDSALYLCASSPRLAADNEQFFGPGTRLTVL.